The entry below describes one T cell receptor beta chain. Researchers took RNA transcripts and amplified the TCR beta CDR3 regions from them. First-round RT-PCR of the TCR CDR3 relied on the HTBI primer set. TCRdb recomputed calls from the multiplex PCR reads with MiXCR, one row per CDR3 protein. The table includes approximately 430,000 distinct CDR3 sequences, 15% to 19% detected once. This entry belongs to a study of T cells in Graves' hyperthyroidism and ophthalmopathy. The CDR3 has 14 amino acids. From germline, CDR1 is SEHNR and CDR2 FQNEAQ (reference sequence). Trimming took off 8 bases at V and 5 bases at J, with 19 bases between the two ends.

The chain uses TRBV7-9 and TRBJ2-7; TRBD2 might be the D (6 bases). This clonotype originated in a young woman with Graves' hyperthyroidism. Sequenced sample: blood. The CDR3 region is CASEKFSGEHEQYF. The DNA for the CDR3 is TGTGCCAGCGAGAAATTTAGCGGCGAGCACGAGCAGTACTTC.